Shown below are 11 T cell receptor beta chains from a single sample sequenced in a study of cytomegalovirus exposure and HLA in healthy donors. Libraries were prepared by immunoSEQ multiplex PCR; TCRdb keeps only in-frame clonotypes and omits some of them. This table has around 56,000 clones, about 88% appearing once. Sequencing was done on a sample of PBMCs. All receptors come from a woman aged 18-35 years in good health and CMV-seronegative.

The chain carries TRBV2 and TRBJ1-5, with no clear D. V was pared by 4 bases and J by 1 base, with 2 bases between. The V gene's germline CDR1 is SNHLY and CDR2 FYNNEI. CDR3 size: 12 residues. The CDR3 DNA follows: TGTGCCAGCAGTGTAAGCAATCAGCCCCAGCATTTT. Its translation is CASSVSNQPQHF.

The V gene is TRBV4-1, the J gene TRBJ2-2, with 8 bases lining up with TRBD1. With 2 bases clipped from V and 0 bases from J, the junction kept 14 bases outside the gene matches. CDR1 and CDR2 (germline): MGHRA, YSYEKL. CDR3 length: 20 amino acids. The CDR3, as DNA: TGCGCCAGCAGCCAACCAACCCTCACAGGGGGAGGCCCGAACACCGGGGAGCTGTTTTTT. It yields the protein CASSQPTLTGGGPNTGELFF.

This chain joins TRBV28 and TRBJ1-1; D gene uncertain. V lost 6 bases and J 2 bases, leaving 10 bases between the germline ends. The CDR3 loop spans 13 amino acids. Germline lookup yields CDR1 MDHEN and CDR2 SYDVKM. The CDR3 protein is CASSQIINTEAFF. The CDR3 DNA sequence: TGTGCCAGCAGCCAAATCATTAACACTGAAGCTTTCTTT. Based on the CDR3 plus reference TRBV28 and TRBJ1-1, the full variable domain is DVKVTQSSRYLVKRTGEKVFLECVQDMDHENMFWYRQDPGLGLRLIYFSYDVKMKEKGDIPEGYSVSREKKERFSLILESASTNQTSMYLCASSQIINTEAFFGQGTRLTVV.

V and J are TRBV6-5 and TRBJ1-1, with D uncertain. This CDR3 spans 15 amino acids. Germline CDR1 and CDR2: MNHEY and SVGAGI. The V end lost 6 bases, the J end lost 0 bases, and 14 bases lay between the germline ends. CDR3 coding DNA: TGTGCCAGCAGCATTTCATCGACTATGAACACTGAAGCTTTCTTT. Residues: CASSISSTMNTEAFF.

As to this clone: This same CDR3 is encoded by further DNA sequences in the sample. The chain is built from TRBV2 and TRBJ2-7; D gene unclear. Germline CDR1 SNHLY, CDR2 FYNNEI. Trimming left V 1 base short and J 1 base short, with 5 bases between. This CDR3 is 13 amino acids long. CDR3 residues: CASSEDSSYEQYF. CDR3 nucleotides: TGTGCCAGCAGTGAAGACAGTTCCTACGAGCAGTACTTC. The full variable domain, with the rest looked up from reference TRBV2 and TRBJ2-7, is EPEVTQTPSHQVTQMGQEVILRCVPISNHLYFYWYRQILGQKVEFLVSFYNNEISEKSEIFDDQFSVERPDGSNFTLKIRSTKLEDSAMYFCASSEDSSYEQYFGPGTRLTVT.

The J gene is TRBJ2-1, the V gene TRBV19; D possibly corresponds to TRBD1 (6 bases). Trimming cost V 8 bases and J 10 bases, with 12 bases left between them. CDR3 length: 11 amino acids. Germline-derived CDR1 and CDR2 are LNHDA and SQIVND (reference sequence). The CDR3 sequence: CASSSGTEQFF. As DNA, the CDR3 is TGTGCCAGTTCCTCCGGGACAGAGCAGTTCTTC. The full variable domain, in which reference TRBV19 and TRBJ2-1 provide the parts outside the CDR3, is DGGITQSPKYLFRKEGQNVTLSCEQNLNHDAMYWYRQDPGQGLRLIYYSQIVNDFQKGDIAEGYSVSREKKESFPLTVTSAQKNPTAFYLCASSSGTEQFFGPGTRLTVL.

This clone occurred once. The J gene is TRBJ2-7, the V gene TRBV7-9; the D is unclear. This CDR3 is 14 amino acids long. Germline lookup yields CDR1 SEHNR and CDR2 FQNEAQ (reference sequence). V lost 5 bases and J 0 bases, leaving 11 bases between the germline ends. The DNA for the CDR3 is TGTGCCAGCAGCCCCCCGGCAGGCTCCTACGAGCAGTACTTC. This gives the protein CASSPPAGSYEQYF.

V and J are TRBV6-1 and TRBJ1-5; TRBD1 agrees at 7 bases. CDR3 length: 15 amino acids. The germline CDR1 and CDR2 sequences are MNHNS and SASEGT. Unmatched junction bases numbered 1, after V lost 0 bases and J lost 2 bases. CDR3 DNA: TGTGCCAGCAGTGAAGCAGGGGGCGGCAATCAGCCCCAGCATTTT. As protein: CASSEAGGGNQPQHF.

The chain combines TRBV30 with TRBJ2-1; no clear D gene. The CDR3 loop spans 18 amino acids. V lost 5 bases and J 4 bases, leaving 27 bases between the germline ends. Germline CDR1 reads GTSNPN; CDR2 reads SVGIG (reference sequence). The CDR3 sequence is CAWGTSRLSPQTYNEQFF. DNA for the CDR3: TGTGCCTGGGGCACCAGCAGGCTTTCCCCCCAAACTTACAATGAGCAGTTCTTC.

There are a few counts of this clone. The CDR3 is CASSPREAGYTF. The CDR3 nucleotides are TGTGCCAGCAGCCCTCGGGAAGCTGGCTACACCTTC. The chain is built from TRBV7-9 and TRBJ1-2; D remains ambiguous. Trimming left V 5 bases short and J 7 bases short, with 11 bases between. From germline, CDR1 is SEHNR and CDR2 FQNEAQ (reference sequence). The CDR3 loop spans 12 amino acids.

The chain links TRBV28 to TRBJ2-7; 8 bases are shared with TRBD1. CDR1 is MDHEN and CDR2 is SYDVKM in the germline V gene. This CDR3 has 12 residues. After removal of 6 bases from V and 5 bases from J, the junction contained 3 bases not matched to a gene. DNA for the CDR3: TGTGCCAGCAGGACAGGGGCCCACGAGCAGTACTTC. Residues: CASRTGAHEQYF.